A selection of T cell receptor beta chains follows, all from one sample in a study of OX40 agonist ivuxolimab in advanced cancers. The protocol was immunoSEQ multiplex PCR, while the TCRdb copy is restricted to in-frame clones and leaves out a portion. The repertoire has 75,000 to 100,000 clones, under 85% of them found once; the top ten carry roughly 5%. This specimen consisted of CD4+ or CD8+ T cells sorted from blood, obtained in a trial of the OX40 agonist ivuxolimab. The receptors come from an adult with an advanced solid tumor such as melanoma, head and neck, liver or kidney cancer. CDR3s leave out the opening cysteine and the closing phenylalanine or tryptophan. D genes are given only for firm matches. Clone size is shown for a subset of rows, as once, few, many or a class of expanded clone.

v_call: TRBV19; d_call: .; j_call: TRBJ2-7; clone_size: .; cdr3_aa: ASSFTGTSSYEQY
v_call: TRBV19; d_call: TRBD1; j_call: TRBJ1-5; clone_size: .; cdr3_aa: ASSIATGGHQPQH
v_call: TRBV4-2; d_call: .; j_call: TRBJ2-2; clone_size: .; cdr3_aa: ASSHGRAAGELF
v_call: TRBV11-2; d_call: TRBD2; j_call: TRBJ2-6; clone_size: .; cdr3_aa: ASSLGGVPGANVLT
v_call: TRBV7-3; d_call: .; j_call: TRBJ2-1; clone_size: .; cdr3_aa: ASSVLGSGTYTLDEQF
v_call: TRBV6-6; d_call: .; j_call: TRBJ2-5; clone_size: .; cdr3_aa: ASSYDETQY
v_call: TRBV2; d_call: .; j_call: TRBJ2-7; clone_size: .; cdr3_aa: ASRREGGPGEQY
v_call: TRBV6-5; d_call: .; j_call: TRBJ2-2; clone_size: once; cdr3_aa: ASSKGRGSGELF
v_call: TRBV7-2; d_call: .; j_call: TRBJ2-3; clone_size: .; cdr3_aa: ASSLGGRNGDTQY
v_call: TRBV27; d_call: .; j_call: TRBJ2-1; clone_size: .; cdr3_aa: ASSFSVDYNEQF
v_call: TRBV19; d_call: .; j_call: TRBJ1-5; clone_size: medium-sized; cdr3_aa: ASQAGTGNQPQH
v_call: TRBV6-1; d_call: .; j_call: TRBJ1-1; clone_size: .; cdr3_aa: ASSEILEVTEAF
v_call: TRBV11-3; d_call: TRBD2; j_call: TRBJ2-2; clone_size: .; cdr3_aa: ASSLVAGDLTGELF
v_call: TRBV6-6; d_call: TRBD1; j_call: TRBJ1-1; clone_size: .; cdr3_aa: ASLGRQGQAF
v_call: TRBV18; d_call: TRBD1; j_call: TRBJ2-2; clone_size: .; cdr3_aa: ASSLGQGTTGELF
v_call: TRBV7-2; d_call: TRBD1; j_call: TRBJ1-2; clone_size: .; cdr3_aa: ASRDRGQHGYT
v_call: TRBV5-1; d_call: TRBD1; j_call: TRBJ2-1; clone_size: .; cdr3_aa: ASSLGPGQGYNEQF
v_call: TRBV9; d_call: .; j_call: TRBJ2-3; clone_size: .; cdr3_aa: ASGSGSTDTQY
v_call: TRBV11-2; d_call: TRBD2; j_call: .; clone_size: .; cdr3_aa: ASSHGLVRPYEQY
v_call: TRBV5-1; d_call: .; j_call: TRBJ1-2; clone_size: .; cdr3_aa: ASSLAGYGTYGYT